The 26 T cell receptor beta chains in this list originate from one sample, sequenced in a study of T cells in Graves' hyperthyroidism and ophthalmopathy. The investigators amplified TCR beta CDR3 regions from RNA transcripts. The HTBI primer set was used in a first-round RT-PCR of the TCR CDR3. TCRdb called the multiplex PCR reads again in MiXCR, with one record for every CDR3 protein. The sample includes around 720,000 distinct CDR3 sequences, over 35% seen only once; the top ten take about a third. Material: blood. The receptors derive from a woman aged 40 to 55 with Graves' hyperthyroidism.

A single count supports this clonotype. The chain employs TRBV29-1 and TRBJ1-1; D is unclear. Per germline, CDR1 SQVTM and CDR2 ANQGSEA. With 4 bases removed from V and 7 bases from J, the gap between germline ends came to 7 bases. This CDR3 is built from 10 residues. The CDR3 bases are TGCAGCGTTGGGACTATTGAAGCTTTCTTT. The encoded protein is CSVGTIEAFF.

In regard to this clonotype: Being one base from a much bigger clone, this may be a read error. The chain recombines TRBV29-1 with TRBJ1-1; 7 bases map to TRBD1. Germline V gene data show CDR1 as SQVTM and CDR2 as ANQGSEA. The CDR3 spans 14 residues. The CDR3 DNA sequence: TGCAGCGTTGAAAACACAGGGGTGAACGCTGAAGCTTTCTTT. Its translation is CSVENTGVNAEAFF.

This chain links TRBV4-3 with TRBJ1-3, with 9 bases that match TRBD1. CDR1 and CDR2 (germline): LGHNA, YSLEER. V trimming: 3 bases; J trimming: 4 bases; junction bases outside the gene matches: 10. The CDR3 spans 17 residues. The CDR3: CASSQGITGTGGNTIYF. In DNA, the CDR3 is TGCGCCAGCAGCCAGGGTATTACCGGGACAGGGGGAAACACCATATATTTT.

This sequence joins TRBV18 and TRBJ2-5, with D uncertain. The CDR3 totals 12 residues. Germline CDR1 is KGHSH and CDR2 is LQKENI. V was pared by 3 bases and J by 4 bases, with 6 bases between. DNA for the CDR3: TGTGCCAGCTCACCGTTCTCAGAGACCCAGTACTTC. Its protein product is CASSPFSETQYF.

The CDR3 DNA follows: TGTGCCAGCAGCCAGAACAGGATGAACACTGAAGCTTTCTTT. Protein product: CASSQNRMNTEAFF. The genes are TRBV2 and TRBJ1-1; D is possibly TRBD1 (5 bases). Germline V lookup: CDR1 SNHLY, CDR2 FYNNEI. The V gene lost 6 bases and the J gene lost 0 bases, with 11 bases spanning the gap. The CDR3 extends over 14 amino acids.

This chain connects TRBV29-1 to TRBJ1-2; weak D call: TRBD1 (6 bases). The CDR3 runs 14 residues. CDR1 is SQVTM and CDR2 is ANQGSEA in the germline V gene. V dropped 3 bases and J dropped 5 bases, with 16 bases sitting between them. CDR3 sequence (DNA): TGCAGCGTTGACGACGGGGGCCGTGGGTATGGCTACACCTTC. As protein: CSVDDGGRGYGYTF.

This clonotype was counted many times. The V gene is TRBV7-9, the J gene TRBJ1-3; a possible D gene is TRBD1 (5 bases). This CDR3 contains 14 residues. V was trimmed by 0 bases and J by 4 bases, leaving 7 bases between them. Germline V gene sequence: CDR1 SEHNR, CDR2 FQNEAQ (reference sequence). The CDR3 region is CASSLAGVGNTIYF. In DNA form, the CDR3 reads TGTGCCAGCAGCTTAGCAGGGGTCGGAAACACCATATATTTT.

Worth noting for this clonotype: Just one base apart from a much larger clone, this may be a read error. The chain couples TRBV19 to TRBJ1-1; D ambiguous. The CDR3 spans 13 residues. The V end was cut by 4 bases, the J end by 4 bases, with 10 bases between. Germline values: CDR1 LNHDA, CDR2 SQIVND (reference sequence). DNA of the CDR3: TGTGCCAGTAGTACGTCAGTGAGCACTGAAGCTTTCTTT. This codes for CASSTSVSTEAFF.

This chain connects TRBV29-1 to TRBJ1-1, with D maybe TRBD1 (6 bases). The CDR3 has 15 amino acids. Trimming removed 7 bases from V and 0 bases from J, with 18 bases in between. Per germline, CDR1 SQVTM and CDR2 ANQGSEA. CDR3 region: CSGYYRDTVNTEAFF. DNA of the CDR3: TGCAGCGGGTACTACAGGGACACGGTGAACACTGAAGCTTTCTTT. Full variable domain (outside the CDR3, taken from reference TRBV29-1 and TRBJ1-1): SAVISQKPSRDICQRGTSLTIQCQVDSQVTMMFWYRQQPGQSLTLIATANQGSEATYESGFVIDKFPISRPNLTFSTLTVSNMSPEDSSIYLCSGYYRDTVNTEAFFGQGTRLTVV.

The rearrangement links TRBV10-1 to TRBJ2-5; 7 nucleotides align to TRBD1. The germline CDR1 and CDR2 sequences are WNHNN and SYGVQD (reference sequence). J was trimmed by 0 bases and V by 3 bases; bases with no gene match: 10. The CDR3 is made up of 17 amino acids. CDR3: CASSDPRTGEYQETQYF. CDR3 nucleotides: TGCGCCAGCAGTGATCCCCGGACAGGCGAGTACCAAGAGACCCAGTACTTC.

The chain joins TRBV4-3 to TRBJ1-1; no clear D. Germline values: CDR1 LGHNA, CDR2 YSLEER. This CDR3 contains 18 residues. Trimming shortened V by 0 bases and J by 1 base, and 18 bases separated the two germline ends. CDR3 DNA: TGCGCCAGCAGCCAAGATATCCACCTCCAGACAAGGAACACTGAAGCTTTCTTT. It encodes CASSQDIHLQTRNTEAFF.

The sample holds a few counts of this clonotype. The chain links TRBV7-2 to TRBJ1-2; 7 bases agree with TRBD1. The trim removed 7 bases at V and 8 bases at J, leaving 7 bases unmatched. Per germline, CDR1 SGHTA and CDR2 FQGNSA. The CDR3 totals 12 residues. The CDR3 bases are TGTGCCAGCAATGACAGGGCGTGGGGCTACACCTTC. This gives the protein CASNDRAWGYTF. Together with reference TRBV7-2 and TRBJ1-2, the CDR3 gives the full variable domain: GAGVSQSPSNKVTEKGKDVELRCDPISGHTALYWYRQSLGQGLEFLIYFQGNSAPDKSGLPSDRFSAERTGGSVSTLTIQRTQQEDSAVYLCASNDRAWGYTFGSGTRLTVV.

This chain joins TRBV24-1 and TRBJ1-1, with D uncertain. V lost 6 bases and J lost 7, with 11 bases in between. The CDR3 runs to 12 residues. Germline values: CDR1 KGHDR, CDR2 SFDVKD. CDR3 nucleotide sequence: TGTGCCACCAGTCGGGGAGTCGGTGAAGCTTTCTTT. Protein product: CATSRGVGEAFF.

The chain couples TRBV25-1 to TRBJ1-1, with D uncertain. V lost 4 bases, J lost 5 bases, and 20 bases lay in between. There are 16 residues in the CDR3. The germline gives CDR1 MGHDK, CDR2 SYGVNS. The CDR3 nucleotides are TGTGCCAGCAGTGCTAGGGAGGACGCCGAGAGAACTGAAGCTTTCTTT. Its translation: CASSAREDAERTEAFF.

CDR3 sequence: CASQGYFNEKLFF. CDR3 bases: TGTGCCAGTCAGGGGTACTTTAATGAAAAACTGTTTTTT. V usage is TRBV11-3 and J usage is TRBJ1-4; possible D gene TRBD1, 6 bases. The CDR3 extends over 13 amino acids. V lost 9 bases to trimming and J lost 4 bases, with 12 bases between them. CDR1 and CDR2 from the germline V gene are SGHNT and YENEEA.

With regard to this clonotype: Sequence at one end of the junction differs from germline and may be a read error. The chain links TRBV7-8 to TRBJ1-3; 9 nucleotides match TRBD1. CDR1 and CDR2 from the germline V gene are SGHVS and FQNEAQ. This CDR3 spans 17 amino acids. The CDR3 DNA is TGTGCCAGCAGCCCGAGGGACAGGGCACACTCTGGAAACACCACATATTTT. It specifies CASSPRDRAHSGNTTYF. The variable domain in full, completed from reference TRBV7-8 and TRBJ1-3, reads GAGVSQSPRYKVAKRGQDVALRCDPISGHVSLFWYQQALGQGPEFLTYFQNEAQLDKSGLPSDRFFAERPEGSVSTLKIQRTQQEDSAVYLCASSPRDRAHSGNTTYFGEGSWLTVV.

The CDR3 DNA sequence: TGTGCCAGCAGCTTTGGACAGGGAACTACCTACGAGCAGTACTTC. This codes for CASSFGQGTTYEQYF. This rearrangement joins TRBV7-2 to TRBJ2-7, with 8 bases lining up with TRBD1. In germline, CDR1 is SGHTA, CDR2 FQGNSA. J gave up 2 bases and V 3 bases, and 6 bases lay outside the gene matches. The CDR3 is made up of 15 amino acids.

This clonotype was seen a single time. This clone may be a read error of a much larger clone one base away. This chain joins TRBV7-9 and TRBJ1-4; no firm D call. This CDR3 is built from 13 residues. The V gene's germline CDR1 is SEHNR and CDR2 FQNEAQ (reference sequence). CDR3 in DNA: TGTGTCAGCAGCTTACAAGCCGATGAAAAACTGTTTTTT. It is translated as CVSSLQADEKLFF.

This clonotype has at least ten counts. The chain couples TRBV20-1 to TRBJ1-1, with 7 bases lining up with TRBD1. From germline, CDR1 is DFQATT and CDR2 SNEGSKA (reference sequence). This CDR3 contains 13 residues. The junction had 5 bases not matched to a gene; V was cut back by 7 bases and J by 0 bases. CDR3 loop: CSGTGEMNTEAFF. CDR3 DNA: TGCAGTGGGACAGGCGAAATGAACACTGAAGCTTTCTTT.

CDR3 bases: TGCGCCAGCAGCCAAGACCCCTTCGACGACTACGAGCAGTACTTC. This encodes CASSQDPFDDYEQYF. This chain uses TRBV4-3 with TRBJ2-7, with D unresolved. Trimming removed 0 bases at V and 3 bases at J, with 12 bases between. The CDR3 has 15 amino acids. Per germline, CDR1 LGHNA and CDR2 YSLEER.

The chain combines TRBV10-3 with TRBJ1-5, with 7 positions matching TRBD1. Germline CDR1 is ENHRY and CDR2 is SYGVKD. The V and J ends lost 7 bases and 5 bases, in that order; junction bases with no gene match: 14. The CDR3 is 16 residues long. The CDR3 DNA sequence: TGTGCCATCACCGACAGCTATGGCAGGGGGTATCAGCCCCAGCATTTT. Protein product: CAITDSYGRGYQPQHF.

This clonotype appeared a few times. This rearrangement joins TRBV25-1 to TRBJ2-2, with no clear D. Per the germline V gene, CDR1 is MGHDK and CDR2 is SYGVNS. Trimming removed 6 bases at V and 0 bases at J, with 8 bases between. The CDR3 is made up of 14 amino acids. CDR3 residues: CASRDGSNTGELFF. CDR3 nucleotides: TGTGCCAGCAGGGACGGGTCGAACACCGGGGAGCTGTTTTTT.

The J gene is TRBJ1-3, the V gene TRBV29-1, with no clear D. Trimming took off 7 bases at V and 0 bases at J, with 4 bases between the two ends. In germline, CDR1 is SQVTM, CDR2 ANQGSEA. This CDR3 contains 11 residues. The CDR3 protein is CSANSGNTIYF. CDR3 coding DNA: TGCAGCGCGAACTCTGGAAACACCATATATTTT.

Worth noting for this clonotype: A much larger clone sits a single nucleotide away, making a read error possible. Written as DNA, the CDR3 is TGCAGCGTTGGTTTGAGGGACCAAACCCACGAGCAGTACTTC. This sequence encodes CSVGLRDQTHEQYF. The rearrangement links TRBV29-1 to TRBJ2-7; either TRBD1 or TRBD2 may supply D (5 bases each). This CDR3 is 14 amino acids long. Germline-derived CDR1 and CDR2 are SQVTM and ANQGSEA. V lost 4 bases to trimming and J lost 5 bases, with 18 bases between them.

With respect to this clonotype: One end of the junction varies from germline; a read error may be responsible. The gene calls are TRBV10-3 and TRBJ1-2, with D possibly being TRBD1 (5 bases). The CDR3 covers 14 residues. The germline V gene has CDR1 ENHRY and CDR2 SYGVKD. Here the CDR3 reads CASSEGGTIYGYTF. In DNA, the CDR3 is TGTGCCAGCAGTGAAGGTGGGACGATCTATGGCTACACCTTC.

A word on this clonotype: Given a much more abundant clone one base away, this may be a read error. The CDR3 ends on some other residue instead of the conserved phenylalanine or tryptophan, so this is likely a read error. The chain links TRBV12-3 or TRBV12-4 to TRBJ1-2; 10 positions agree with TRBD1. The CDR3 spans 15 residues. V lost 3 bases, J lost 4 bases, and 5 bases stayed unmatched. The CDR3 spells CASSFGQGGTYGYTS. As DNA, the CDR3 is TGTGCCAGCAGTTTCGGACAGGGGGGAACCTATGGCTACACCTCC.